Detailed here is one TCR beta chain. This sample stems from a study of shared clonotypes between healthy human individuals. Germline CDR1 and CDR2: LNHNV and YYDKDF (reference sequence). Trimming pared 0 bases from V and 9 bases from J, leaving 12 bases between. CDR3 size: 14 residues. Authors' data handling: Junction-only immunoSEQ data arrived without quality scores, meaning filtering differed. Using immunoSEQ multiplex PCR, the repertoire was profiled, and TCRdb retains in-frame clones only, with some absent. That table furnishes V, J and clone size, whereas the DNA furnished D and trimming. Here the sample spans fewer than 3 million clones, approximately 90% being singletons.

Input material: naive CD4+ T cells from PBMCs. The subset is: CD45RA+ positively selected. The TCR sequence derives from a man between 18 and 29 years old in good health. Some clones in this sample may be carry-over from other donors' samples. The V call is TRBV15, the J call TRBJ2-1, with D maybe TRBD1 (6 bases). This CDR3 reads CATSRDVLGGEQFF. Written as DNA, the CDR3 is TGTGCCACCAGCAGAGATGTATTAGGGGGTGAGCAGTTCTTC.